This TCR beta chain was captured in a study of blood T cell repertoires in COVID-19. Measured with immunoSEQ multiplex PCR; TCRdb has only the in-frame clones, and not every one. This repertoire shows 160,000 or so clones, 80% to 90% found once; its top ten account for about 0.95%. Germline CDR1 and CDR2: MNHEY and SVGAGI. The ends lost 5 bases at V and 7 bases at J; junction bases unmatched: 9. The CDR3 is made up of 14 amino acids. Sequenced material: peripheral blood. The chain joins TRBV6-5 to TRBJ1-1; 8 positions agree with TRBD1. The sequence derives from a man aged 35-49 years with acute or convalescent COVID-19. The chain's CDR3 is CASSMDRENFEAFF. For the CDR3, the DNA is TGTGCCAGCAGTATGGACAGGGAAAATTTTGAAGCTTTCTTT.